This TCR beta chain was observed in a study of blood T cell repertoires in COVID-19. Across the whole study: Acute and convalescent COVID-19 samples came from the United States, Italy and Spain. T cells, B-cell-depleted T cells, or PBMCs provided the cDNA or gDNA that served as material.

The CDR3 covers 15 residues. The germline V gene has CDR1 SQVTM and CDR2 ANQGSEA. V was cut by 7 bases and J by 0 bases, with 18 bases left in between. The authors' processing: Nucleated cell number was recorded as an estimate derived from reference gene primer amplification. The data were produced by immunoSEQ multiplex PCR, yet TCRdb's version contains in-frame clones alone and is incomplete. The D gene and trimming were derived from the DNA, and the V and J assignments and clone size from that table. The table records some 48,000 clones, around 90% of them present only once. The specimen sequenced was peripheral blood. The chain recombines TRBV29-1 with TRBJ1-1; D possibly corresponds to TRBD1 (6 bases). The TCR originated in an elderly woman with acute or convalescent COVID-19. CDR3 amino acids: CSATGPSLMNTEAFF. The CDR3, as DNA: TGCAGCGCTACAGGGCCATCCTTAATGAACACTGAAGCTTTCTTT.